What follows are 17 T cell receptor beta chains derived from one specimen sequenced in a study of blood T cell repertoires in COVID-19. The repertoire was sequenced with immunoSEQ multiplex PCR; TCRdb's copy has only in-frame clones and lacks some. The sample consists of some 100,000 clones, around nine tenths of them appearing once. Sequenced: peripheral blood. These TCRs come from a man between 65 and 85 years old with acute or convalescent COVID-19.

CDR3 in amino acids: CASSSRESDTQYF. DNA of the CDR3: TGTGCCAGCAGCTCCCGGGAGTCAGATACGCAGTATTTT. The chain couples TRBV5-4 to TRBJ2-3; D might be TRBD2 (6 bases). V was trimmed by 3 bases and J by 4 bases, leaving 9 bases between them. Germline loops: CDR1 SGHNT, CDR2 YYREEE (reference sequence). The CDR3 extends over 13 amino acids.

J is TRBJ1-3 and V is TRBV7-9, with TRBD1 identical over 12 bases. With 6 bases clipped from V and 8 bases from J, the junction kept 5 bases outside the gene matches. This CDR3 contains 14 residues. The germline V gene encodes CDR1 SEHNR and CDR2 FQNEAQ (reference sequence). CDR3 sequence reads: CASRRDRGLDTIYF. For the CDR3, the DNA is TGTGCCAGCAGACGGGACAGGGGGCTTGACACCATATATTTT.

The chain employs TRBV9 and TRBJ2-1; the D gene is possibly TRBD1 (6 bases). Germline-derived CDR1 and CDR2 are SGDLS and YYNGEE. This CDR3 is 12 amino acids long. Trimming left V 3 bases short and J 7 bases short, with 8 bases between. The CDR3 nucleotides are TGTGCCAGCAGCGCCCAGGGGAATGAGCAGTTCTTC. It translates to CASSAQGNEQFF.

The rearrangement uses TRBV11-2 and TRBJ2-3, with D perhaps TRBD1 (6 bases). CDR3 length: 14 amino acids. Germline CDR1 and CDR2: SGHAT and FQNNGV. Deletions cut 10 bases from V and 6 bases from J, with 20 bases between. In DNA form, the CDR3 reads TGTGCCACCATACGGGGTACAGGGATGGATACGCAGTATTTT. It specifies CATIRGTGMDTQYF.

The chain couples TRBV10-3 to TRBJ2-5, with TRBD2 matching over 9 bases. CDR1 is ENHRY and CDR2 is SYGVKD in the germline V gene. CDR3 length: 14 amino acids. J was trimmed by 6 bases and V by 7 bases; bases with no gene match: 9. CDR3 protein: CAIKDAGGAKTQYF. In DNA form, the CDR3 reads TGTGCCATCAAGGACGCGGGGGGGGCGAAGACCCAGTACTTC.

The V gene is TRBV6-5, the J gene TRBJ1-2; perhaps TRBD1 as D (5 bases). Germline assignment: CDR1 MNHEY and CDR2 SVGAGI. This CDR3 is built from 15 residues. Trimming took 6 bases from V and 8 from J, leaving 22 bases between them. The CDR3 is CASRTPTLGAGGYTF. CDR3 in DNA: TGTGCCAGCAGAACTCCGACCCTAGGGGCGGGGGGCTACACCTTC.

This chain links TRBV6-5 with TRBJ2-7; weak D call: TRBD2 (6 bases). Per germline, CDR1 MNHEY and CDR2 SVGAGI. The CDR3 covers 16 residues. V was shortened by 0 bases and J by 2 bases, with 14 bases between the two germline ends. Here the CDR3 DNA reads TGTGCCAGCAGTTACTCGAAGGCCGGAGGGACCTACGAGCAGTACTTC. This translates into CASSYSKAGGTYEQYF.

The rearrangement links TRBV27 to TRBJ1-6; TRBD1 matches at 8 bases. The germline V gene encodes CDR1 MNHEY and CDR2 SMNVEV (reference sequence). There are 18 residues in the CDR3. The trim removed 5 bases at V and 0 bases at J, leaving 9 bases unmatched. In nucleotides, the CDR3 is TGTGCCAGCAGTACAAGGACAGGGTACTACTCCTATAATTCACCCCTCCACTTT. Translation: CASSTRTGYYSYNSPLHF.

The genes are TRBV5-4 and TRBJ2-1, with D perhaps matching TRBD2 (5 bases). The CDR3 is 15 residues long. The V end was cut by 4 bases, the J end by 4 bases, with 15 bases between. Per the germline V gene, CDR1 is SGHNT and CDR2 is YYREEE (reference sequence). The CDR3 DNA reads as TGTGCCAGCAGCCTTGAGGCCGGGATTTACAATGAGCAGTTCTTC. The encoded protein is CASSLEAGIYNEQFF.

The genes are TRBV19 and TRBJ1-1; 8 bases map to TRBD1. With 10 bases clipped from V and 4 bases from J, the junction kept 5 bases outside the gene matches. Germline lookup yields CDR1 LNHDA and CDR2 SQIVND (reference sequence). There are 12 residues in the CDR3. The CDR3 here is CATSDRATEAFF. For the CDR3, the DNA is TGTGCCACCTCGGACAGGGCCACTGAAGCTTTCTTT.

The chain joins TRBV19 to TRBJ2-1; D may be TRBD2 (6 bases). This CDR3 contains 14 residues. V lost 3 bases and J 7 bases, leaving 13 bases between the germline ends. Per the germline V gene, CDR1 is LNHDA and CDR2 is SQIVND (reference sequence). CDR3 region: CASSMSAGWNEQFF. As DNA, the CDR3 is TGTGCCAGTAGTATGAGCGCGGGGTGGAATGAGCAGTTCTTC.

With respect to this clone: The same CDR3 is also encoded by other DNA sequences in this sample. The chain has TRBV27 and TRBJ2-5; the match to TRBD2 covers 11 bases. CDR1 is MNHEY and CDR2 is SMNVEV in the germline V gene (reference sequence). CDR3 length: 13 amino acids. V lost 6 bases and J lost 4; bases outside the gene matches: 1. CDR3: CASRLAGGETQYF. The CDR3, as DNA: TGTGCCAGCAGGCTAGCGGGAGGAGAGACCCAGTACTTC.

The chain employs TRBV4-3 and TRBJ2-7; 11 bases agree with TRBD2. This CDR3 contains 16 residues. V shed 0 bases and J 1 base; nucleotides not matched to a gene: 2. Germline CDR1 and CDR2: LGHNA and YSLEER. CDR3 region: CASSQEVAGGSYEQYF. The CDR3 DNA follows: TGCGCCAGCAGCCAAGAGGTAGCGGGAGGGTCCTACGAGCAGTACTTC.

This chain links TRBV10-3 with TRBJ1-6, with 7 bases lining up with TRBD1. Trimming removed 3 bases from V and 10 bases from J; junction bases left unmatched: 0. This CDR3 contains 12 residues. Per the germline V gene, CDR1 is ENHRY and CDR2 is SYGVKD. The CDR3 here is CAISDRGSPLHF. CDR3 nucleotide sequence: TGTGCCATCAGTGACAGGGGGTCACCCCTCCACTTT.

DNA of the CDR3: TGTGCCAGCAGTTTGGGGGCAGGGGGCCTTATCGACAATGAGCAGTTCTTC. It yields the protein CASSLGAGGLIDNEQFF. The J gene is TRBJ2-1, the V gene TRBV28; the match to TRBD1 covers 8 bases. CDR1 and CDR2 (germline): MDHEN, SYDVKM. Trimming removed 3 bases from V and 5 bases from J; junction bases left unmatched: 12. The CDR3 is 17 residues long.

This sequence joins TRBV6-5 and TRBJ1-4, with D tentatively TRBD1 (6 bases). Germline V gene data show CDR1 as MNHEY and CDR2 as SVGAGI. With 6 bases removed from V and 4 bases from J, the gap between germline ends came to 12 bases. This CDR3 is built from 14 residues. CDR3 nucleotide sequence: TGTGCCAGCAGCGCGGACAGAGTTAATGAAAAACTGTTTTTT. This translates into CASSADRVNEKLFF.

The rearrangement uses TRBV18 and TRBJ2-7, with 10 bases identical to TRBD1. V lost 8 bases to trimming and J lost 3 bases; unmatched junction nucleotides: 10. Germline V gene sequence: CDR1 KGHSH, CDR2 LQKENI. The CDR3 totals 15 residues. Here the CDR3 reads CASQERQGAFYEQYF. CDR3 nucleotide sequence: TGTGCCAGCCAAGAAAGACAGGGGGCGTTCTACGAGCAGTACTTC.